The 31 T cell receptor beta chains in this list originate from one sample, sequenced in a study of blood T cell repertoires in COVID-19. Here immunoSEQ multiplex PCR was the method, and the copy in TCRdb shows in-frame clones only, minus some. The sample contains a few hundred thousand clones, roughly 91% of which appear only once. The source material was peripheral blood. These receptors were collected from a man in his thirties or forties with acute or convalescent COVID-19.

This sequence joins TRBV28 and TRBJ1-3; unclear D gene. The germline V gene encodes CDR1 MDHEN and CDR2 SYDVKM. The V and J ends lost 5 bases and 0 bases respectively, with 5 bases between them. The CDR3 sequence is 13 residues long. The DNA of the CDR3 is TGTGCCAGCAGTCCCAACTCTGGAAACACCATATATTTT. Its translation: CASSPNSGNTIYF.

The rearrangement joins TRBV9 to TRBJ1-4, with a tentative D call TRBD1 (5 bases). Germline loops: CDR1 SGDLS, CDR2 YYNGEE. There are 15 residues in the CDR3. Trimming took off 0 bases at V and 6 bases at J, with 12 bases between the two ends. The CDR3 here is CASSVATGEDEKLFF. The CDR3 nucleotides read TGTGCCAGCAGCGTAGCGACGGGGGAGGATGAAAAACTGTTTTTT.

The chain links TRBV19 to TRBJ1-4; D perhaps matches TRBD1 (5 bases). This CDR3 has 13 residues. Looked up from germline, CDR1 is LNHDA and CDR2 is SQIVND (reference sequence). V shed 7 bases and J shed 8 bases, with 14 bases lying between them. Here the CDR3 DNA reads TGTGCCAGTAATCTAGGGGAACGGGAAAAACTGTTTTTT. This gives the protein CASNLGEREKLFF.

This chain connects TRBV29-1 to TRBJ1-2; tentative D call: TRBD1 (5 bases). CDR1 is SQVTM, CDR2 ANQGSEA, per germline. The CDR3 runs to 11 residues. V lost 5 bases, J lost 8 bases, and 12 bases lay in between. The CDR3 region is CSVSGVYGYTF. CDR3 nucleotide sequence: TGCAGCGTTTCGGGGGTTTACGGCTACACCTTC.

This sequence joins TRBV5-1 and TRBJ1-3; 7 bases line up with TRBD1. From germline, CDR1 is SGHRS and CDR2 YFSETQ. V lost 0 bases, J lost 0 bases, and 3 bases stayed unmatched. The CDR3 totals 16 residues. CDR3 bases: TGCGCCAGCAGCTTGGGGCCAGGGGGCTCTGGAAACACCATATATTTT. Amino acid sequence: CASSLGPGGSGNTIYF.

Here the CDR3 DNA reads TGTGCCACCCACCCCGGTGGAAACACCATATATTTT. It translates to CATHPGGNTIYF. This chain joins TRBV7-9 and TRBJ1-3, with D hard to call. V shed 10 bases and J shed 3 bases, with 10 bases lying between them. CDR1 and CDR2 (germline): SEHNR, FQNEAQ (reference sequence). The CDR3 is made up of 12 amino acids.

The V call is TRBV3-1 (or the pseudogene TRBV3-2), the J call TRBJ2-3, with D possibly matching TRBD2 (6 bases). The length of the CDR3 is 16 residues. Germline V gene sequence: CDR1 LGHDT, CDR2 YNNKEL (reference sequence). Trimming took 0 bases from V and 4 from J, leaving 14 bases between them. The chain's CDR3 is CASSQDGRLRADTQYF. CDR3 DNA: TGTGCCAGCAGCCAAGATGGGAGGCTTAGGGCAGATACGCAGTATTTT.

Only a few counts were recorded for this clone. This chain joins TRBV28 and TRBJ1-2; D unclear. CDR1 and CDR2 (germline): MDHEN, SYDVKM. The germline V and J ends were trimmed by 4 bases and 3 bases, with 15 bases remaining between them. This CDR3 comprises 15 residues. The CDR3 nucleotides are TGTGCCAGCAGTTCCCGGGTGGCCGCCCACTATGGCTACACCTTC. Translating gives CASSSRVAAHYGYTF.

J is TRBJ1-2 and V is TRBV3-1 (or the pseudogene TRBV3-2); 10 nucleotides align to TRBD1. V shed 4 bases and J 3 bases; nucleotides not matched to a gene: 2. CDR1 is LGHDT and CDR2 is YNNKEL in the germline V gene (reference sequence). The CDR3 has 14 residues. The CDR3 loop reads CASSRDRGYYGYTF. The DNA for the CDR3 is TGTGCCAGCAGCCGGGACAGGGGATACTATGGCTACACCTTC.

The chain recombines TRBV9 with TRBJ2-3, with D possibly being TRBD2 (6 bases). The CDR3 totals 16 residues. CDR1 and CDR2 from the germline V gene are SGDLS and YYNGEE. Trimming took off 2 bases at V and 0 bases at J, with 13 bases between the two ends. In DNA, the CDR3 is TGTGCCAGCAGCGTCGGGACTGGCACTAGCACAGATACGCAGTATTTT. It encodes CASSVGTGTSTDTQYF.

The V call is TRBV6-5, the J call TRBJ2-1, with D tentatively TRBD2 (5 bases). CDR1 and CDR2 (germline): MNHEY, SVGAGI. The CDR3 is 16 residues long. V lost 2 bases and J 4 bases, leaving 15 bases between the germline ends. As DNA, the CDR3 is TGTGCCAGCAGTTACGGTGGAGCGGCCTCATACAATGAGCAGTTCTTC. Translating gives CASSYGGAASYNEQFF.

CDR3 sequence: CASSLWDRPYNEQFF. The CDR3 DNA follows: TGTGCCAGCAGCTTATGGGACAGACCGTACAATGAGCAGTTCTTC. The V call is TRBV11-1, the J call TRBJ2-1; 7 nucleotides agree with TRBD1. Germline V gene data show CDR1 as SGHAT and CDR2 as FQDESV (reference sequence). Trimming took 2 bases from V and 4 from J; bases not matched to a gene: 5. The CDR3 runs to 15 residues.

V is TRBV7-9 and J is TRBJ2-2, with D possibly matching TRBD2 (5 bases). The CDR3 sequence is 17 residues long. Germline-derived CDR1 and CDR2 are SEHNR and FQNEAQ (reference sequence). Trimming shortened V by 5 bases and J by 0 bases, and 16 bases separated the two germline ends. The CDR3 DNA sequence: TGTGCCAGCAGCGATCAGCAGCGGAAGGCGAACACCGGGGAGCTGTTTTTT. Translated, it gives CASSDQQRKANTGELFF.

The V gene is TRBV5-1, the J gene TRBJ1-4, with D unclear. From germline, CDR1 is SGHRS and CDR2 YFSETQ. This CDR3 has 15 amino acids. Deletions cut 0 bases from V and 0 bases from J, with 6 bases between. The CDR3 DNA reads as TGCGCCAGCAGCTTGGGTCCAGCAACTAATGAAAAACTGTTTTTT. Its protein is CASSLGPATNEKLFF.

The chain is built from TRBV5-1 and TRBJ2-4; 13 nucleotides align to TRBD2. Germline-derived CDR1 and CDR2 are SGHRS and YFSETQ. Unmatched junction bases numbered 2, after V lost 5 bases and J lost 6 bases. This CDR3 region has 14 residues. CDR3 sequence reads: CASRTSGGSNIQYF. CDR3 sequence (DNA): TGCGCCAGCAGGACTAGCGGGGGGTCAAACATTCAGTACTTC.

The CDR3 DNA is TGTGCCAGCAGTTACGGCACATATCAGCCCCAGCATTTT. It yields the protein CASSYGTYQPQHF. J is TRBJ1-5 and V is TRBV6-5, with unresolved D. The V end lost 2 bases, the J end lost 5 bases, and 7 bases lay between the germline ends. The CDR3 covers 13 residues. Germline V gene sequence: CDR1 MNHEY, CDR2 SVGAGI.

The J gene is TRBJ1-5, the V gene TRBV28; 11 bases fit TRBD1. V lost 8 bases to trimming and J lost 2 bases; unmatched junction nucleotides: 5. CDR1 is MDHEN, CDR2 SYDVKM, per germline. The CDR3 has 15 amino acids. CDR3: CASGTGGFGNQPQHF. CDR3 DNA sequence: TGTGCCAGCGGGACAGGGGGATTCGGCAATCAGCCCCAGCATTTT. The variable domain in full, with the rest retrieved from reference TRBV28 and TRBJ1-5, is DVKVTQSSRYLVKRTGEKVFLECVQDMDHENMFWYRQDPGLGLRLIYFSYDVKMKEKGDIPEGYSVSREKKERFSLILESASTNQTSMYLCASGTGGFGNQPQHFGDGTRLSIL.

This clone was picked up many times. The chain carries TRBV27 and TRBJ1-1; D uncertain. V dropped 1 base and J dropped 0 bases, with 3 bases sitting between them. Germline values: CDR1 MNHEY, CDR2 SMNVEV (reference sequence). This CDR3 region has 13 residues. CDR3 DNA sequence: TGTGCCAGCAGTTTATTCTTGAACACTGAAGCTTTCTTT. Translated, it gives CASSLFLNTEAFF.

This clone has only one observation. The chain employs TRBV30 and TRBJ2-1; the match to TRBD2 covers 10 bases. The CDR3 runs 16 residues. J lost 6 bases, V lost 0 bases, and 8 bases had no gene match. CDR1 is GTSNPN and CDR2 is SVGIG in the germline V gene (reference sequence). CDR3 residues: CAWSVTAGGPGNEQFF. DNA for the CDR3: TGTGCCTGGAGTGTAACAGCGGGGGGGCCGGGCAATGAGCAGTTCTTC. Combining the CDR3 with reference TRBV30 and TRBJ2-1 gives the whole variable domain SQTIHQWPATLVQPVGSPLSLECTVEGTSNPNLYWYRQAAGRGLQLLFYSVGIGQISSEVPQNLSASRPQDRQFILSSKKLLLSDSGFYLCAWSVTAGGPGNEQFFGPGTRLTVL.

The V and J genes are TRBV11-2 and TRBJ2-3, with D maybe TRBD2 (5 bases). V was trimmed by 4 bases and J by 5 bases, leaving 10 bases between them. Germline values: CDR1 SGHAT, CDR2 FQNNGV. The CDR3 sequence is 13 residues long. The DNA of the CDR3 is TGTGCCAGCAGCTCCGGGATTAAAGATACGCAGTATTTT. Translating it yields CASSSGIKDTQYF.

CDR3 region: CASSLDGLAGVNEQFF. Here the CDR3 DNA reads TGCGCCAGCAGCTTGGACGGACTAGCGGGAGTCAATGAGCAGTTCTTC. The chain joins TRBV5-1 to TRBJ2-1; 13 nucleotides match TRBD2. The CDR3 is made up of 16 amino acids. Germline CDR1 reads SGHRS; CDR2 reads YFSETQ. With 0 bases clipped from V and 6 bases from J, the junction kept 3 bases outside the gene matches.

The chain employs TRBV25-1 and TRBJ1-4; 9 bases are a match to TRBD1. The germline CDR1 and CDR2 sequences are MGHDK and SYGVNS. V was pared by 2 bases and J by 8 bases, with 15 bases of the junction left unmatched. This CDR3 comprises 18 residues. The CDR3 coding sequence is TGTGCCAGCAGTGAAAAAACAACCTCAACAGGGGGCTTAGAAAAACTGTTTTTT. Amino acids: CASSEKTTSTGGLEKLFF.

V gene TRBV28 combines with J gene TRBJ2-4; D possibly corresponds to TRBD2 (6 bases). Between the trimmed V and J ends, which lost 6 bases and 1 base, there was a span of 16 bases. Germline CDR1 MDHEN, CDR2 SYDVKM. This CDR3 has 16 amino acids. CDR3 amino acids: CASRGGVGRAKNIQYF. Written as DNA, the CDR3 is TGTGCCAGCAGGGGGGGAGTTGGGCGGGCCAAAAACATTCAGTACTTC.

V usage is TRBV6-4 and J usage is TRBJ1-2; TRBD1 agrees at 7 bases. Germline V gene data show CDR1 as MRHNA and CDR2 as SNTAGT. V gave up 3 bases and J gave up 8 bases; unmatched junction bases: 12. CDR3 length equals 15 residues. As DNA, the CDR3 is TGTGCCAGCAGTGATGGGATGACAGGGTCGAACGGCTACACCTTC. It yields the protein CASSDGMTGSNGYTF.

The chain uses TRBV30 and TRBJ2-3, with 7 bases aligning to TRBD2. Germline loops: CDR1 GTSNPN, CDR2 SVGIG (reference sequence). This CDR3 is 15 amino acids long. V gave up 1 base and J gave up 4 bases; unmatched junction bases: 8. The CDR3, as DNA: TGTGCCTGGAGTGGGAGAGCGGGATCTGCAGATACGCAGTATTTT. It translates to CAWSGRAGSADTQYF.

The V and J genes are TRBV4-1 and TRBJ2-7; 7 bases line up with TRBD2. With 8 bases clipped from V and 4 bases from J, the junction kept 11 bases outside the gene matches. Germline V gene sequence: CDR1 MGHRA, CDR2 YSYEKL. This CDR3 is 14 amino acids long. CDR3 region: CASSPGTNLYEQYF. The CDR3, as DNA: TGCGCCAGCTCACCGGGGACTAACCTATACGAGCAGTACTTC.

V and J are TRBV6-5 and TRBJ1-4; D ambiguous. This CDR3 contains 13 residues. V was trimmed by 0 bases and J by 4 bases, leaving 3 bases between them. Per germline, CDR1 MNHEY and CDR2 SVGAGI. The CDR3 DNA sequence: TGTGCCAGCAGTTACTCCTTTAATGAAAAACTGTTTTTT. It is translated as CASSYSFNEKLFF.

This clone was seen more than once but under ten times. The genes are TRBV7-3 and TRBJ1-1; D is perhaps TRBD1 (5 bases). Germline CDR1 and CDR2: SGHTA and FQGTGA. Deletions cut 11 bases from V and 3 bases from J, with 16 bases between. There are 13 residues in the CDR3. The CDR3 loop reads CASREGPDTEAFF. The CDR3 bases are TGTGCCTCCCGGGAGGGGCCAGACACTGAAGCTTTCTTT.

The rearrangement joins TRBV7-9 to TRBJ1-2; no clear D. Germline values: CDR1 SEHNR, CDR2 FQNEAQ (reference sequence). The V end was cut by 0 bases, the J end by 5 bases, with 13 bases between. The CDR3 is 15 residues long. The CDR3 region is CASSLAQAVGYGYTF. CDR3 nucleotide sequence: TGTGCCAGCAGCTTAGCGCAGGCAGTTGGGTATGGCTACACCTTC.

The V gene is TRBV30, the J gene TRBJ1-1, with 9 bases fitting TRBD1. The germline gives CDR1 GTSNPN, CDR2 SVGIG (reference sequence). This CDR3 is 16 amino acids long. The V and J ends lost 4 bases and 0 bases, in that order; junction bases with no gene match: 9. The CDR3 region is CAWTYRGHWVNTEAFF. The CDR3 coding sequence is TGTGCCTGGACTTACAGGGGGCATTGGGTGAACACTGAAGCTTTCTTT. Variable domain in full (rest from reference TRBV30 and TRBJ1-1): SQTIHQWPATLVQPVGSPLSLECTVEGTSNPNLYWYRQAAGRGLQLLFYSVGIGQISSEVPQNLSASRPQDRQFILSSKKLLLSDSGFYLCAWTYRGHWVNTEAFFGQGTRLTVV.

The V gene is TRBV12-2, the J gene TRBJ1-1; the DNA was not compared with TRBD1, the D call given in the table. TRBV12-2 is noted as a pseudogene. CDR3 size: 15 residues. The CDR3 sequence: CASRSIDRGNTEAFF. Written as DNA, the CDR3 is TGTGCAAGTCGCTCTATCGACAGGGGCAACACTGAAGCTTTCTTT.